Each of the 30 T cell receptor beta chains below was sequenced from the same sample in a study of breast tumors, draining lymph nodes, adjacent tissues. TCRdb fed the multiplex PCR reads into MiXCR, producing one record per CDR3 protein. Here the sample spans around 140,000 distinct CDR3 sequences, 20% to 25% being singletons. Breast cancer patients provided tissue from their axillary draining lymph nodes. Sequencing was performed on axillary lymph node tissue. These receptors originate from a female donor with breast cancer. Some clones in this sample may be carry-over from other donors' samples.

This rearrangement joins TRBV30 to TRBJ1-2; no clear D. The CDR3 length is 11 residues. V was cut by 0 bases and J by 8 bases, with 7 bases left in between. From germline, CDR1 is GTSNPN and CDR2 SVGIG (reference sequence). The CDR3 is CAWSVPEGYTF. The CDR3 region has the DNA TGTGCCTGGAGTGTACCGGAGGGCTACACCTTC.

This clonotype was observed a few times. The chain couples TRBV28 to TRBJ2-7; TRBD1 matches at 10 bases. With 1 base clipped from V and 3 bases from J, the junction kept 3 bases outside the gene matches. The CDR3 has 15 amino acids. Germline-derived CDR1 and CDR2 are MDHEN and SYDVKM. The CDR3 bases are TGTGCCAGCAGTTTATTGGGGACAGGGGACTACGAGCAGTACTTC. This translates into CASSLLGTGDYEQYF.

Ten or more counts support this clonotype. The rearrangement uses TRBV28 and TRBJ2-5; perhaps D is TRBD1 or TRBD2 (5 bases each). Germline V gives CDR1 MDHEN, CDR2 SYDVKM. The CDR3 extends over 14 amino acids. The germline V and J ends were trimmed by 5 bases and 5 bases, with 15 bases remaining between them. The CDR3 sequence is CASSLAGEGETQYF. Written as DNA, the CDR3 is TGTGCCAGCAGTCTGGCCGGTGAGGGGGAGACCCAGTACTTC. Using reference TRBV28 and TRBJ2-5 for the parts outside the CDR3, the full variable domain is DVKVTQSSRYLVKRTGEKVFLECVQDMDHENMFWYRQDPGLGLRLIYFSYDVKMKEKGDIPEGYSVSREKKERFSLILESASTNQTSMYLCASSLAGEGETQYFGPGTRLLVL.

This clonotype was observed at least ten times. This chain links TRBV5-6 with TRBJ2-5; TRBD1 matches at 7 bases. CDR3 length equals 15 residues. The germline gives CDR1 SGHDT, CDR2 YYEEEE. The V gene end was trimmed by 4 bases and the J gene end by 1 base; junction bases not matched to a gene: 7. CDR3 region: CASSTPGQPQETQYF. The CDR3 region has the DNA TGTGCCAGCAGCACCCCGGGACAGCCCCAAGAGACCCAGTACTTC.

The sample holds many counts of this clonotype. The rearrangement uses TRBV15 and TRBJ1-4, with D hard to call. The germline V gene has CDR1 LNHNV and CDR2 YYDKDF (reference sequence). V was trimmed by 1 base and J by 3 bases, leaving 0 bases between them. This CDR3 is built from 12 residues. Here the CDR3 DNA reads TGTGCCACCAGCAGAGCTAATGAAAAACTGTTTTTT. Its translation: CATSRANEKLFF.

Notes on this clonotype: A junction end diverges from the germline sequence, so it may reflect a read error. The rearrangement uses TRBV5-1 and TRBJ2-3, with TRBD1 matching over 9 bases. From germline, CDR1 is SGHRS and CDR2 YFSETQ. This CDR3 region has 16 residues. The CDR3 loop is CASSYPGQGFGDTQYF. The CDR3 DNA reads TGTGCCAGCAGCTACCCGGGACAGGGATTTGGAGATACGCAGTATTTT.

Concerning this clonotype itself: One base away lies a much larger clone, so this may be a sequencing read error. V gene TRBV30 combines with J gene TRBJ2-2; D may be TRBD2 (5 bases). The CDR3 is 11 amino acids. Looked up from germline, CDR1 is GTSNPN and CDR2 is SVGIG (reference sequence). CDR3 region: CAWSDTGEPFF. The CDR3 nucleotides read TGTGCCTGGAGTGACACCGGGGAGCCGTTTTTT.

This sequence joins TRBV11-2 and TRBJ2-7; possible D gene TRBD1, 5 bases. CDR1 and CDR2 from the germline V gene are SGHAT and FQNNGV. V gave up 4 bases and J gave up 3 bases, with 10 bases separating them. There are 13 residues in the CDR3. CDR3 loop: CASSSLTVYEQYF. The CDR3 region has the DNA TGTGCCAGCAGCTCCCTGACAGTCTACGAGCAGTACTTC.

DNA for the CDR3: TGTGCCAGCTCACAGACTAGCGGCCCTTTGAATGAGCAGTTCTTC. Amino acid sequence: CASSQTSGPLNEQFF. The chain employs TRBV18 and TRBJ2-1, with 9 bases aligning to TRBD2. Germline CDR1 reads KGHSH; CDR2 reads LQKENI. Germline trimming cut 4 bases from V and 7 bases from J; bases unmatched to any gene: 8. CDR3 length: 15 residues.

Comments on this clonotype: A much larger clonotype is one base distant, so this may be a read error. This chain connects TRBV4-1 to TRBJ2-2; perhaps TRBD2 as D (5 bases). CDR1 is MGHRA and CDR2 is YSYEKL in the germline V gene. This CDR3 has 19 residues. CDR3 sequence (DNA): TGCGCCAGCAGCCAAGATTTGTTAGACATTAGAGCGAACACCGGGGAGCTGTGTTTT. Protein: CASSQDLLDIRANTGELCF.

This clonotype was found many times. The V gene is TRBV6-1, the J gene TRBJ1-5, with 9 bases lining up with TRBD1. Germline CDR1 reads MNHNS; CDR2 reads SASEGT. The junction had 8 bases not matched to a gene; V was cut back by 2 bases and J by 0 bases. This CDR3 spans 18 amino acids. CDR3 sequence: CASSEFWTGANSNQPQHF. DNA of the CDR3: TGTGCCAGCAGTGAATTTTGGACAGGGGCCAATAGCAATCAGCCCCAGCATTTT.

This clonotype was recorded at least ten times. The rearrangement uses TRBV29-1 and TRBJ2-2; D gene uncertain. Germline V gives CDR1 SQVTM, CDR2 ANQGSEA. This CDR3 is built from 13 residues. Trimming stripped 4 bases from V and 0 bases from J, with 6 bases between. The CDR3 DNA follows: TGCAGCGTTGCCCTCGCGAACACCGGGGAGCTGTTTTTT. Protein: CSVALANTGELFF.

About this clonotype itself: A clone one base away is much larger, so this may be a read error. The J gene is TRBJ1-4, the V gene TRBV3-1; D is undetermined. This CDR3 comprises 15 residues. Trimming took off 4 bases at V and 7 bases at J, with 16 bases between the two ends. CDR1 is LGHDT, CDR2 YNNKEL, per germline (reference sequence). CDR3 coding DNA: TGTGCCAGCAGCCGAGATGTCTTCCTGTCTGAAAAACTGTTTTTT. It is translated as CASSRDVFLSEKLFF.

In this sample, this clonotype turned up a few times. DNA for the CDR3: TGTGCCAGTAGTCACGCTAGCGGGAGCACAGATACGCAGTATTTT. Amino acid sequence: CASSHASGSTDTQYF. This chain connects TRBV19 to TRBJ2-3; 8 bases agree with TRBD2. The CDR3 extends over 15 amino acids. V was clipped by 5 bases and J by 0 bases; unmatched bases: 4. CDR1 and CDR2 from the germline V gene are LNHDA and SQIVND (reference sequence).

Ten or more counts support this clonotype. V gene TRBV7-2 combines with J gene TRBJ2-7; D not certain. Per germline, CDR1 SGHTA and CDR2 FQGNSA. V was shortened by 0 bases and J by 2 bases, with 2 bases between the two germline ends. The CDR3 has 12 amino acids. CDR3 nucleotide sequence: TGTGCCAGCAGCTTAGCGGCCTACGAGCAGTACTTC. Its translation: CASSLAAYEQYF.

This clonotype has ten or more counts. The V and J genes are TRBV28 and TRBJ1-2, with TRBD1 identical over 9 bases. Germline V gives CDR1 MDHEN, CDR2 SYDVKM. The V and J ends lost 6 bases and 3 bases, in that order; junction bases with no gene match: 5. This CDR3 is built from 14 residues. CDR3 nucleotides: TGTGCCAGCAGGTCACAGGGGGCGTACTATGGCTACACCTTC. Protein product: CASRSQGAYYGYTF.

To note about this clonotype: This could be a read error, since a much larger clone is one nucleotide away. The rearrangement links TRBV2 to TRBJ2-5, with 11 bases that match TRBD2. V gave up 8 bases and J gave up 4 bases; unmatched junction bases: 6. The CDR3 covers 14 residues. Per germline, CDR1 SNHLY and CDR2 FYNNEI. CDR3 coding DNA: TGTGCCAGCGGGGTAGCGGGAGGGCGAGAGACCCAGTACTTC. Translation: CASGVAGGRETQYF. The entire variable domain, with the rest obtained from reference TRBV2 and TRBJ2-5, is as follows: EPEVTQTPSHQVTQMGQEVILRCVPISNHLYFYWYRQILGQKVEFLVSFYNNEISEKSEIFDDQFSVERPDGSNFTLKIRSTKLEDSAMYFCASGVAGGRETQYFGPGTRLLVL.

The table lists this clonotype with many counts. The chain joins TRBV5-1 to TRBJ2-1; 8 bases are shared with TRBD1. This CDR3 is built from 13 residues. The V gene end was trimmed by 1 base and the J gene end by 7 bases; junction bases not matched to a gene: 1. Germline CDR1 SGHRS, CDR2 YFSETQ. CDR3 protein: CASSLQGANEQFF. The CDR3 DNA sequence: TGCGCCAGCAGCTTGCAGGGGGCAAATGAGCAGTTCTTC.

In regard to this clonotype: The junction shows a germline mismatch at one end, possibly a read error. The rearrangement uses TRBV27 and TRBJ1-2; D may be TRBD1 (5 bases). The germline V gene has CDR1 MNHEY and CDR2 SMNVEV (reference sequence). This CDR3 is built from 13 residues. CDR3 region: CTSAPRGGYGYTF. As DNA, the CDR3 is TGTACCAGCGCCCCAAGGGGTGGCTATGGCTACACCTTC.

There are many counts of this clonotype. V usage is TRBV30 and J usage is TRBJ2-7, with TRBD2 matching 10 bases. CDR1 is GTSNPN, CDR2 SVGIG, per germline (reference sequence). The CDR3 length is 17 residues. Trimming took 1 base from V and 5 from J; bases not matched to a gene: 14. The CDR3: CAWSASPRASGSHEQYF. CDR3 bases: TGTGCCTGGAGTGCGAGCCCCCGGGCTAGCGGGAGTCACGAGCAGTACTTC.

About this clonotype: Germline and junction disagree at one end, which may indicate a read error. The chain's CDR3 is CASSLEGGSYNKQFF. Here the CDR3 DNA reads TGTGCCAGCAGCTTAGAAGGGGGATCCTACAATAAGCAGTTCTTC. V and J are TRBV11-1 and TRBJ2-1, with D perhaps TRBD1 (6 bases). Looked up from germline, CDR1 is SGHAT and CDR2 is FQDESV (reference sequence). CDR3 size: 15 residues.

In regard to this clonotype: With a much larger clone just one base away, this may be a read error. The chain uses TRBV12-3 or TRBV12-4 and TRBJ2-2; TRBD2 aligns across 9 bases. V shed 5 bases and J 9 bases; nucleotides not matched to a gene: 10. This CDR3 is 15 amino acids long. The CDR3 DNA is TGTGCCAGCAGTCCCCGGCTAGCGGGGACCAGGGAGCTGTTTTTT. Its protein product is CASSPRLAGTRELFF.

In its sample, this clonotype was seen many times. This chain uses TRBV7-2 with TRBJ2-7; the match to TRBD2 covers 8 bases. This CDR3 has 15 amino acids. Per the germline V gene, CDR1 is SGHTA and CDR2 is FQGNSA. After removal of 2 bases from V and 2 bases from J, the junction contained 5 bases not matched to a gene. The CDR3 coding sequence is TGTGCCAGCAGCTTAAGTAGCGGGGCCGCCTACGAGCAGTACTTC. Its translation is CASSLSSGAAYEQYF.

J is TRBJ2-2 and V is TRBV3-1; possibly TRBD1 for D (5 bases). V lost 4 bases and J 5 bases, leaving 17 bases between the germline ends. Germline CDR1 reads LGHDT; CDR2 reads YNNKEL (reference sequence). The CDR3 length is 16 residues. The CDR3 region is CASSRTNPRQTGELFF. Written as DNA, the CDR3 is TGTGCCAGCAGCCGAACGAACCCAAGACAGACCGGGGAGCTGTTTTTT.

This clonotype was found once. A much larger clone sits a single nucleotide away, making a read error possible. This sequence joins TRBV19 and TRBJ1-2; D is uncertain. The CDR3 loop spans 14 amino acids. Germline assignment: CDR1 LNHDA and CDR2 SQIVND (reference sequence). The CDR3 protein is CARSMHPESHGYTF. CDR3 in DNA: TGTGCCAGAAGTATGCACCCGGAAAGCCATGGCTACACCTTC.

There are many counts of this clonotype. The genes are TRBV7-6 and TRBJ1-3; D gene uncertain. The germline V gene has CDR1 SGHVS and CDR2 FNYEAQ. The CDR3 totals 16 residues. Trimming removed 5 bases from V and 4 bases from J, with 18 bases in between. The CDR3 here is CASSVGMGGSGNTIYF. DNA for the CDR3: TGTGCCAGCAGCGTAGGGATGGGAGGCTCCGGAAACACCATATATTTT.

This rearrangement joins TRBV6-2 or TRBV6-3 to TRBJ2-3; no clear D. This CDR3 has 14 residues. The V end lost 2 bases, the J end lost 2 bases, and 8 bases lay between the germline ends. Germline CDR1 MNHEY, CDR2 SVGEGT. The CDR3 here is CASSYDAITDTQYF. The CDR3 DNA sequence: TGTGCCAGCAGTTACGACGCGATCACAGATACGCAGTATTTT.

This clonotype appeared many times. The chain couples TRBV20-1 to TRBJ1-2; 7 nucleotides line up with TRBD1. Germline V CDR1 and CDR2: DFQATT, SNEGSKA (reference sequence). The CDR3 has 12 amino acids. V lost 6 bases and J lost 8; bases outside the gene matches: 9. CDR3 bases: TGCAGTGCCCACGGACAGGAAATGGGCTACACCTTC. Translation: CSAHGQEMGYTF.

The table lists this clonotype with many counts. This sequence joins TRBV30 and TRBJ2-1, with D unclear. V was pared by 2 bases and J by 0 bases, with 8 bases between. Per the germline V gene, CDR1 is GTSNPN and CDR2 is SVGIG (reference sequence). This CDR3 contains 14 residues. The CDR3 spells CAWSRYSSYNEQFF. CDR3 DNA: TGTGCCTGGAGTCGTTATAGCTCCTACAATGAGCAGTTCTTC.

For this clonotype: This may be a read error, as it is one base from a much larger clone. This chain links TRBV12-5 with TRBJ2-1; weak D call: TRBD1 (5 bases). Germline V gives CDR1 LGHNT, CDR2 FRNRAP. The CDR3 sequence is 15 residues long. In nucleotides, the CDR3 is TGTGCTAGTGGTTTGCCCCAGGGATCCTACAATAAGCAGTTCTTC. Translating it yields CASGLPQGSYNKQFF.